Following are 10 T cell receptor beta chains from one sample sequenced in a study of identical twins. TCRdb re-called the 5' RACE reads through MiXCR, storing one row per CDR3 protein. Of about 450,000 distinct CDR3 sequences in the sample, about 18% were seen once. The source material was naive T cells sorted from blood. The receptor set was obtained from a man over 45 in good health.

This rearrangement joins TRBV20-1 to TRBJ1-6; maybe TRBD1 (6 bases). Trimming cost V 6 bases and J 5 bases, with 14 bases left between them. The CDR3 contains 14 residues. Germline loops: CDR1 DFQATT, CDR2 SNEGSKA (reference sequence). The CDR3 is CSAVQGTDNSPLHF. The CDR3 bases are TGCAGTGCCGTACAGGGTACCGATAATTCACCCCTCCACTTT.

This chain's CDR3 is CSARPQAGGPYNEQFF. DNA for the CDR3: TGCAGTGCTAGGCCCCAAGCGGGAGGGCCATACAATGAGCAGTTCTTC. The chain recombines TRBV20-1 with TRBJ2-1; TRBD2 matches 10 bases. The CDR3 has 16 amino acids. The germline CDR1 and CDR2 sequences are DFQATT and SNEGSKA (reference sequence). The trim removed 3 bases at V and 4 bases at J, leaving 9 bases unmatched.

The J gene is TRBJ2-3, the V gene TRBV4-1; D perhaps matches TRBD2 (5 bases). V was clipped by 0 bases and J by 3 bases, with 13 bases between them. The CDR3 has 16 residues. Per germline, CDR1 MGHRA and CDR2 YSYEKL. In nucleotides, the CDR3 is TGCGCCAGCAGCCAAGAGGCGGGCTTCAAAACAGATACGCAGTATTTT. This codes for CASSQEAGFKTDTQYF.

A few counts support this clonotype. The rearrangement joins TRBV15 to TRBJ2-5; TRBD2 is a possible D gene (5 bases). With 0 bases removed from V and 4 bases from J, the gap between germline ends came to 12 bases. Looked up from germline, CDR1 is LNHNV and CDR2 is YYDKDF (reference sequence). The CDR3 loop spans 15 amino acids. Here the CDR3 DNA reads TGTGCCACCAGCAGAGATTGGTCCACTAGAGAGACCCAGTACTTC. Encoded protein: CATSRDWSTRETQYF.

This clonotype was counted only a few times. The V and J genes are TRBV5-1 and TRBJ2-5; D is ambiguous. Germline V gives CDR1 SGHRS, CDR2 YFSETQ. The CDR3 loop spans 15 amino acids. Trimming left V 2 bases short and J 4 bases short, with 15 bases between. The DNA for the CDR3 is TGCGCCAGCAGCTTACCGACCCCGATGGGAGAGACCCAGTACTTC. Translating gives CASSLPTPMGETQYF.

This clonotype was seen at least ten times. This chain connects TRBV24-1 to TRBJ2-3, with TRBD1 matching over 9 bases. CDR3 length: 15 amino acids. The J segment lost 4 bases and the V segment lost 4 bases, leaving 5 bases of the junction unmatched. Per germline, CDR1 KGHDR and CDR2 SFDVKD. CDR3 residues: CATSDRDRAADTQYF. CDR3 in DNA: TGTGCCACCAGTGACCGGGACAGGGCTGCAGATACGCAGTATTTT.

The genes are TRBV7-8 and TRBJ2-1, with TRBD2 matching over 8 bases. The CDR3 totals 18 residues. V shed 0 bases, J shed 0 bases, and the junction held 7 bases outside the gene matches. Germline CDR1 is SGHVS and CDR2 is FQNEAQ. CDR3 region: CASSLARRLAGSYNEQFF. DNA of the CDR3: TGTGCCAGCAGCTTAGCTCGTAGGCTAGCGGGCTCCTACAATGAGCAGTTCTTC. Together with reference TRBV7-8 and TRBJ2-1, the CDR3 gives the full variable domain: GAGVSQSPRYKVAKRGQDVALRCDPISGHVSLFWYQQALGQGPEFLTYFQNEAQLDKSGLPSDRFFAERPEGSVSTLKIQRTQQEDSAVYLCASSLARRLAGSYNEQFFGPGTRLTVL.

The chain joins TRBV12-3 or TRBV12-4 to TRBJ2-1; TRBD2 aligns across 8 bases. The CDR3 is 12 residues long. Losses at the gene ends were 9 bases for V and 8 bases for J; bases not matched to a gene: 6. CDR3 DNA sequence: TGTGCCAGTTCGGGACTAGGCTATGAGCAGTTCTTC. This encodes CASSGLGYEQFF.

The V and J genes are TRBV20-1 and TRBJ2-7, with 9 nucleotides matching TRBD1. CDR1 and CDR2 (germline): DFQATT, SNEGSKA (reference sequence). This CDR3 is 14 amino acids long. The J segment lost 5 bases and the V segment lost 3 bases, leaving 8 bases of the junction unmatched. Here the CDR3 DNA reads TGCAGTGCTAGGTCGGGACAGGGTTTCAACGAGCAGTACTTC. Translating it yields CSARSGQGFNEQYF.

This clonotype was detected ten times or more. The chain combines TRBV18 with TRBJ1-2; D gene ambiguous. Germline lookup yields CDR1 KGHSH and CDR2 LQKENI. V was clipped by 3 bases and J by 5 bases, with 13 bases between them. This CDR3 has 14 amino acids. Here the CDR3 reads CASSPAVPVYGYTF. The CDR3 DNA reads TGTGCCAGCTCACCGGCCGTGCCAGTATATGGCTACACCTTC.